This entry lists 9 T cell receptor beta chains sequenced from one sample in a study of regulatory T cells in long-lasting Graves disease. CDR3 regions were amplified by Arm-PCR using iRepertoire HTBI primers to build TCR beta libraries. TCRdb recomputed calls from the multiplex PCR reads with MiXCR, one row per CDR3 protein. The profile shows about 500,000 distinct CDR3 sequences, around 16% of them singletons. Time point reported: newly diagnosed GD, antithyroid drugs for less than 3 months. PBMC-derived RNA was used for the TCR library. These records were also assigned to another study, of T cells in Graves' hyperthyroidism and ophthalmopathy.

Sequencing was performed on peripheral blood mononuclear cells (PBMCs), taken at new diagnosis, from a patient treated with antithyroid drugs. The receptors here all came from a man aged 40-50 years with Graves disease.

The sample holds many counts of this clonotype. The V gene is TRBV7-9, the J gene TRBJ2-7; D is ambiguous. CDR1 is SEHNR, CDR2 FQNEAQ, per germline (reference sequence). Trimming cost V 1 base and J 4 bases, with 8 bases left between them. This CDR3 has 13 amino acids. The CDR3 DNA reads TGTGCCAGCAGCTTAGGTGGGATATACGAGCAGTACTTC. It codes for CASSLGGIYEQYF.

CDR3 nucleotide sequence: TGTGCCAGCAGTTTATACCCCACCCGGCAGTTCTTC. Protein sequence: CASSLYPTRQFF. This chain connects TRBV27 to TRBJ2-1, with D unclear. The V and J ends lost 1 base and 12 bases respectively, with 10 bases between them. The germline gives CDR1 MNHEY, CDR2 SMNVEV (reference sequence). The CDR3 totals 12 residues.

Note on this clonotype: A much larger clone lies a single base off, so this may be a read error. The DNA of the CDR3 is TGTGCCGGCAGTTTATTCCCGGGGGCCAACACTGAAGCTTTCTTT. Translated, it gives CAGSLFPGANTEAFF. This chain links TRBV28 with TRBJ1-1; tentative D call: TRBD1 (6 bases). Per germline, CDR1 MDHEN and CDR2 SYDVKM. The CDR3 contains 15 residues. Full variable domain (outside the CDR3, taken from reference TRBV28 and TRBJ1-1): DVKVTQSSRYLVKRTGEKVFLECVQDMDHENMFWYRQDPGLGLRLIYFSYDVKMKEKGDIPEGYSVSREKKERFSLILESASTNQTSMYLCAGSLFPGANTEAFFGQGTRLTVV.

This clonotype was counted at least ten times. The J gene is TRBJ2-1, the V gene TRBV20-1; D is ambiguous. Germline assignment: CDR1 DFQATT and CDR2 SNEGSKA (reference sequence). The CDR3 runs to 12 residues. V lost 0 bases to trimming and J lost 7 bases, with 7 bases between them. CDR3 sequence: CSAREEMNEQFF. Here the CDR3 DNA reads TGCAGTGCTAGAGAGGAAATGAATGAGCAGTTCTTC.

About this clonotype: It may be a read error: a sequence one base away is much more abundant. The rearrangement uses TRBV6-9 and TRBJ2-1; 7 bases are a match to TRBD2. J gave up 5 bases and V 3 bases, and 10 bases lay outside the gene matches. Germline CDR1 is MNHGY and CDR2 is SVAAGI. The CDR3 runs 16 residues. The DNA for the CDR3 is TGTGCCAGCAGTTACGGGAGCGGGGTCAACCACAATGAGCAGTTCTTC. Translated, it gives CASSYGSGVNHNEQFF.

This rearrangement joins TRBV10-3 to TRBJ2-1; D tentatively reads TRBD1 or TRBD2 (11 bases each). Trimming removed 10 bases at V and 5 bases at J, with 30 bases between. From germline, CDR1 is ENHRY and CDR2 SYGVKD. The CDR3 covers 18 residues. This CDR3 is CATTPGTGGLAANNEQFF. CDR3 DNA: TGTGCCACCACCCCCGGGACAGGGGGACTAGCGGCGAACAATGAGCAGTTCTTC.

This chain connects TRBV29-1 to TRBJ1-2; no definite D call. V was trimmed by 4 bases and J by 10 bases, leaving 16 bases between them. This CDR3 has 12 residues. Germline V gives CDR1 SQVTM, CDR2 ANQGSEA. CDR3 in amino acids: CSVVKAQSSYTF. CDR3 nucleotide sequence: TGCAGCGTTGTGAAAGCCCAGTCCTCCTACACCTTC. Supplemented by reference TRBV29-1 and TRBJ1-2, the full variable domain reads SAVISQKPSRDICQRGTSLTIQCQVDSQVTMMFWYRQQPGQSLTLIATANQGSEATYESGFVIDKFPISRPNLTFSTLTVSNMSPEDSSIYLCSVVKAQSSYTFGSGTRLTVV.

This clonotype was counted ten times or more. Sequence at one end of the junction differs from germline and may be a read error. This sequence joins TRBV14 and TRBJ2-7; the match to TRBD2 covers 7 bases. This CDR3 region has 14 residues. Germline lookup yields CDR1 SGHDN and CDR2 FVKESK. CDR3: CASNQGRESYEQYF. The CDR3 coding sequence is TGTGCCAGCAACCAAGGGCGGGAGAGCTACGAGCAGTACTTC. Full variable domain (missing parts from reference TRBV14 and TRBJ2-7): EAGVTQFPSHSVIEKGQTVTLRCDPISGHDNLYWYRRVMGKEIKFLLHFVKESKQDESGMPNNRFLAERTGGTYSTLKVQPAELEDSGVYFCASNQGRESYEQYFGPGTRLTVT.

The chain links TRBV6-1 to TRBJ1-6, with D unresolved. The CDR3 runs 12 residues. Trimming removed 2 bases from V and 15 bases from J, with 11 bases in between. Looked up from germline, CDR1 is MNHNS and CDR2 is SASEGT. CDR3 loop: CASSERLGLLHF. Written as DNA, the CDR3 is TGTGCCAGCAGTGAACGTCTAGGTCTCCTCCACTTT.